The present TCR beta chain was sequenced within a study of OX40 agonist ivuxolimab in advanced cancers. In germline, CDR1 is MGHRA, CDR2 YSYEKL. The V gene lost 1 base and the J gene lost 2 bases, with 8 bases spanning the gap. CDR3 length: 14 residues. Produced via immunoSEQ multiplex PCR; TCRdb's table is partial and in-frame only. The sample holds tens of thousands of clones, 80% to 95% seen once. The sequence derives from an adult with an advanced solid tumor such as melanoma, head and neck, liver or kidney cancer. The sequences come from CD4+ or CD8+ T cells sorted from blood, collected in a trial of the OX40 agonist ivuxolimab. The chain is built from TRBV4-1 and TRBJ2-5, with a weak D call TRBD1 (5 bases). CDR3 in amino acids: CASSQVSGQETQYF. In DNA, the CDR3 is TGCGCCAGCAGCCAAGTATCAGGGCAAGAGACCCAGTACTTC.